These 9 T cell receptor beta chains were sequenced from one sample in a study of blood T cell repertoires in COVID-19 (dated by TCRdb to about 2020). Receptor libraries were prepared by the immunoSEQ multiplex PCR assay. TCRdb retrieved this table from immuneACCESS and kept in-frame rearrangements only. Not all clones are present; in checked studies, unresolved V genes account for under half, and no reason is known for the remainder. This sample gives fewer than 200,000 clones in total; more than 75% of them show up just once. The top ten constitute less than 3% of the sample. Sequenced: peripheral blood. Source of these receptors: a woman of 80 years or more with COVID-19, enrolled during active disease.

This clone has only one observation. The rearrangement uses TRBV2 and TRBJ1-4, with 8 bases that match TRBD1. Germline values: CDR1 SNHLY, CDR2 FYNNEI. J was trimmed by 7 bases and V by 7 bases; bases with no gene match: 5. The CDR3 is 13 residues long. The CDR3 here is CASKDRAGEKLFF. The CDR3 nucleotides are TGTGCCAGCAAGGACAGGGCGGGTGAAAAACTGTTTTTT.

The chain joins TRBV7-9 to TRBJ2-5; D might be TRBD1 (5 bases). The CDR3 covers 14 residues. Trimming cost V 8 bases and J 3 bases, with 16 bases left between them. Per the germline V gene, CDR1 is SEHNR and CDR2 is FQNEAQ (reference sequence). CDR3 residues: CASASLGHEETQYF. CDR3 nucleotide sequence: TGTGCCAGCGCCTCCCTCGGACACGAAGAGACCCAGTACTTC.

This sequence joins TRBV6-5 and TRBJ1-2; weak D call: TRBD1 (6 bases). Per the germline V gene, CDR1 is MNHEY and CDR2 is SVGAGI. V lost 6 bases and J 4 bases, leaving 12 bases between the germline ends. This CDR3 has 13 amino acids. The CDR3 nucleotides read TGTGCCAGCAGCAGGGGTTTAGGCTATGGCTACACCTTC. Protein product: CASSRGLGYGYTF.

This sequence joins TRBV15 and TRBJ1-2; 7 bases line up with TRBD1. CDR3 length equals 14 residues. The trim removed 1 base at V and 4 bases at J, leaving 3 bases unmatched. CDR1 is LNHNV and CDR2 is YYDKDF in the germline V gene (reference sequence). CDR3 sequence: CATSRGGGAYGYTF. The CDR3 coding sequence is TGTGCCACCAGCAGAGGAGGGGGCGCCTATGGCTACACCTTC.

V gene TRBV20-1 combines with J gene TRBJ1-1; perhaps TRBD1 as D (5 bases). Trimming stripped 4 bases from V and 6 bases from J, with 9 bases between. The CDR3 extends over 11 amino acids. Germline assignment: CDR1 DFQATT and CDR2 SNEGSKA (reference sequence). In nucleotides, the CDR3 is TGCAGTGCTACCCGACAGCCTGAAGCTTTCTTT. The encoded protein is CSATRQPEAFF.

This sequence joins TRBV19 and TRBJ2-1; TRBD2 might be the D (6 bases). The CDR3 runs 17 residues. Germline CDR1 and CDR2: LNHDA and SQIVND (reference sequence). V gave up 5 bases and J gave up 8 bases, with 25 bases separating them. The CDR3 reads CASSPPPGSQPRDEQFF. CDR3 coding DNA: TGTGCCAGTAGTCCCCCCCCCGGGAGCCAACCCCGGGATGAGCAGTTCTTC.

The chain combines TRBV28 with TRBJ2-3; tentative D call: TRBD2 (6 bases). V lost 7 bases and J lost 2, with 19 bases in between. The CDR3 runs 16 residues. Per the germline V gene, CDR1 is MDHEN and CDR2 is SYDVKM. The CDR3 coding sequence is TGTGCCAGCACTACTTTATCGGGGAGGTACACAGATACGCAGTATTTT. This encodes CASTTLSGRYTDTQYF. Full variable domain (rest looked up from reference TRBV28 and TRBJ2-3): DVKVTQSSRYLVKRTGEKVFLECVQDMDHENMFWYRQDPGLGLRLIYFSYDVKMKEKGDIPEGYSVSREKKERFSLILESASTNQTSMYLCASTTLSGRYTDTQYFGPGTRLTVL.

The J gene is TRBJ1-3, the V gene TRBV18, with TRBD1 as a possible D gene (6 bases). Germline CDR1 reads KGHSH; CDR2 reads LQKENI. V lost 1 base, J lost 0 bases, and 13 bases lay in between. The CDR3 is 17 amino acids. CDR3 DNA: TGTGCCAGCTCACCACAAGAACAGGGAATCTCTGGAAACACCATATATTTT. Translating it yields CASSPQEQGISGNTIYF.

The rearrangement joins TRBV7-2 to TRBJ1-4, with TRBD1 matching over 7 bases. The V and J ends lost 5 bases and 0 bases, in that order; junction bases with no gene match: 6. Germline CDR1 SGHTA, CDR2 FQGNSA. The CDR3 totals 16 residues. The CDR3 protein is CASSLRQGATNEKLFF. CDR3 DNA: TGTGCCAGCAGCCTCCGACAGGGAGCAACTAATGAAAAACTGTTTTTT.